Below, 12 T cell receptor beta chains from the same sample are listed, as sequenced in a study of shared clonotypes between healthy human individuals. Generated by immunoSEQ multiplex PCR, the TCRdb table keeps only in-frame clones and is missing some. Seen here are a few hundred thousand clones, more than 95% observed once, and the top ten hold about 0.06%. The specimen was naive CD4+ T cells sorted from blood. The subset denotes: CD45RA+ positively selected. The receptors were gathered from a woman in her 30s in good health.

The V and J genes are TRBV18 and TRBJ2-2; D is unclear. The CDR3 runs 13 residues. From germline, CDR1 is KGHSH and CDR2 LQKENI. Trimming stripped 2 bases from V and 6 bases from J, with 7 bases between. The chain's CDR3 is CASSPGQSGELFF. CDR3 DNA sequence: TGTGCCAGCTCACCAGGGCAGTCCGGGGAGCTGTTTTTT.

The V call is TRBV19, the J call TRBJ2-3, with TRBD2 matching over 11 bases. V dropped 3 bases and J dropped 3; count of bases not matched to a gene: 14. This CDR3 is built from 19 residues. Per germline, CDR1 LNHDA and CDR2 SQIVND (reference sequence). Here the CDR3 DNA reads TGTGCCAGTAGTATGCCCGCAGAAACTAGCGGGAGTTCTACAGATACGCAGTATTTT. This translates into CASSMPAETSGSSTDTQYF.

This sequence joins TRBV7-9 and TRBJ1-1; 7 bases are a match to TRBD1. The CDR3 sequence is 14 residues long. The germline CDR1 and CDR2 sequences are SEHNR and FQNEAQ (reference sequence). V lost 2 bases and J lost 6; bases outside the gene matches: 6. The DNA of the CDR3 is TGTGCCAGCAGCTTAACACAGGGGTCCGCTGAAGCTTTCTTT. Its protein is CASSLTQGSAEAFF.

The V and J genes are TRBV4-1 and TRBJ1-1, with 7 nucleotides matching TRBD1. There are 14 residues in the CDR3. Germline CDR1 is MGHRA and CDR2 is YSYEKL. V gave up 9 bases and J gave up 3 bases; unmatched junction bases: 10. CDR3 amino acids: CASHMTGTHTEAFF. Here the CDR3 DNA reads TGCGCCAGTCATATGACAGGGACCCACACTGAAGCTTTCTTT.

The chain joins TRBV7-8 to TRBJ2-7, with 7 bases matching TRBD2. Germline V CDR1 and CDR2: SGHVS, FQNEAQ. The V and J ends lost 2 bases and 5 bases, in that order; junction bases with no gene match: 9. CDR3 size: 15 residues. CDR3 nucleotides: TGTGCCAGCAGCTTAATTCGCGGGACTATTGACGAGCAGTACTTC. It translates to CASSLIRGTIDEQYF.

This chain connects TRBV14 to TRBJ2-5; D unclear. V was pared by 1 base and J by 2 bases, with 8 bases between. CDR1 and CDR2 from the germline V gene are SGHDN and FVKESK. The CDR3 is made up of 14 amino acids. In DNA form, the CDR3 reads TGTGCCAGCAGCCAAGTCTGGGGACAAGAGACCCAGTACTTC. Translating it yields CASSQVWGQETQYF.

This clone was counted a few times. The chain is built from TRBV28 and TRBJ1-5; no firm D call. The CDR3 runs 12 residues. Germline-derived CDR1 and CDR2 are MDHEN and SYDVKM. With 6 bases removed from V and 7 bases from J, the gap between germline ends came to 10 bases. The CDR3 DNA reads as TGTGCCAGCAGACTAGTATCCCAGCCCCAGCATTTT. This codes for CASRLVSQPQHF.

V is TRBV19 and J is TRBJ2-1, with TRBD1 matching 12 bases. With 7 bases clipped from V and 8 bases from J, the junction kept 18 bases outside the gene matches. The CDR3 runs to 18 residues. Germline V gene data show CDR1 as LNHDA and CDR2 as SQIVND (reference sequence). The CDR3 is CASTLTSGTGGFSHEQFF. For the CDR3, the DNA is TGTGCCAGTACCCTCACCTCCGGGACAGGGGGCTTTAGTCATGAGCAGTTCTTC.

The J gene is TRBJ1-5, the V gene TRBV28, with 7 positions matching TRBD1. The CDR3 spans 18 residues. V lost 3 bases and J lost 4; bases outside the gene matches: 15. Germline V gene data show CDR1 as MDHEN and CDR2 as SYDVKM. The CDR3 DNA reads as TGTGCCAGCAGTTTGCCCACACAGGACAGGTACGGTAATCAGCCCCAGCATTTT. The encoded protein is CASSLPTQDRYGNQPQHF.

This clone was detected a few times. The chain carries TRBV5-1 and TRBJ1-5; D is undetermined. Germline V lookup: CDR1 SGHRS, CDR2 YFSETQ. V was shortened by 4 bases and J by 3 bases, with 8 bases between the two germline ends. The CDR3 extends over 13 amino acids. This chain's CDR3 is CASSDGPNQPQHF. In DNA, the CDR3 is TGCGCCAGCAGCGACGGACCCAATCAGCCCCAGCATTTT.

CDR3 coding DNA: TGTGCCACACAGGGGGAAAATAAAGAGACCCAGTACTTC. Translation: CATQGENKETQYF. The V call is TRBV6-1, the J call TRBJ2-5; 8 nucleotides align to TRBD1. Losses at the gene ends were 10 bases for V and 3 bases for J; bases not matched to a gene: 7. Germline V gene lookup returns CDR1 MNHNS and CDR2 SASEGT. The CDR3 is made up of 13 amino acids.

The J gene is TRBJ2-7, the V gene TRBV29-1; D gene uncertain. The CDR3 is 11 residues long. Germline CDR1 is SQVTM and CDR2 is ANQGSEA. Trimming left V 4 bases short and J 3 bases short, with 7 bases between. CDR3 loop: CSVAGYYEQYF. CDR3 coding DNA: TGCAGCGTTGCCGGATACTACGAGCAGTACTTC.